This T cell receptor beta chain came from a study of CD8 T cells in Susac syndrome. About the research overall: Among the sequenced Susac syndrome patients, over five had active disease while 8 or 9 were in remission.

The CDR3 is 15 amino acids. The germline CDR1 and CDR2 sequences are SGHRS and YFSETQ. V was pared by 3 bases and J by 1 base, with 4 bases of the junction left unmatched. Only one count was recorded for this clonotype. The study sequenced TCR beta in blood CD8+ and CD4+ T cells. Reverse transcription of about 0.5 to 1 ug RNA used random hexamers. TCRdb re-called the immunoSEQ multiplex PCR reads with MiXCR, one entry per CDR3 protein. The sample records roughly 130,000 distinct CDR3 sequences, 85% to 95% being singletons. This TCR was sampled from a human donor with Susac syndrome. This chain uses TRBV5-1 with TRBJ1-1, with TRBD1 matching over 9 bases. Sequenced input: CD8+ T cells from PBMCs. The CDR3 region has the DNA TGCGCCAGCAGCTGGTCACAGGGGGCGAACACTGAAGCTTTCTTT. Protein sequence: CASSWSQGANTEAFF.